The rows below give T cell receptor beta chains drawn from one sample of a study of blood T cell repertoires in COVID-19. Assay used: immunoSEQ multiplex PCR; TCRdb lists only in-frame clones, some missing. In the table there are 100,000 to 150,000 clones, around 86% of which are singletons. Sequencing used peripheral blood. All receptors derive from a man older than 75 with active or convalescent COVID-19. Each CDR3 is given with its conserved first and last residue. The D gene is left open where the match is weak.

v_call,d_call,j_call,cdr3_nt,cdr3_aa
TRBV30,-,TRBJ1-5,TGTGCCTGGAGTCTAGGGTCAGGGGAGCTATGGCCCCAGCATTTT,CAWSLGSGELWPQHF
TRBV28,-,TRBJ1-5,TGTGCCAGCAGTGTATTACAGGGAAGCAATCAGCCCCAGCATTTT,CASSVLQGSNQPQHF
TRBV15,TRBD1,TRBJ1-5,TGTGCCACCAGCAGAGATAGGGGACAGCTCTTCAATCAGCCCCAGCATTTT,CATSRDRGQLFNQPQHF
TRBV5-6,-,TRBJ1-4,TGTGCCAGCAGCTTGTATGGGCAGGGTAACGAAAAACTGTTTTTT,CASSLYGQGNEKLFF
TRBV5-1,TRBD1,TRBJ1-4,TGCGCCAGCAGCCCGGAGGGACAGGGGGCGCTTGGAGAAAAACTGTTTTTT,CASSPEGQGALGEKLFF
TRBV5-4,-,TRBJ2-4,TGTGCCAGCAGTTTGGGGCAGATAGCCAAAAACATTCAGTACTTC,CASSLGQIAKNIQYF
TRBV27,TRBD1,TRBJ2-5,TGTGCCAGCAGTTTACCTTCCAGCTCCAGGGGGCCCCGAGATCAAGAGACCCAGTACTTC,CASSLPSSSRGPRDQETQYF
TRBV14,-,TRBJ1-1,TGTGCCAGCAGCTGGACAGTCAACACTGAAGCTTTCTTT,CASSWTVNTEAFF
TRBV6-5,TRBD2,TRBJ2-2,TGTGCCAGCAAGGGGACTAGCGGGAACACCGGGGAGCTGTTTTTT,CASKGTSGNTGELFF
TRBV2,TRBD1,TRBJ1-5,TGTGCCAGCAGTAAGGGACAGGGGGCGGGTCAGCCCCAGCATTTT,CASSKGQGAGQPQHF
TRBV7-2,-,TRBJ2-1,TGTGCCAGCAGCTCTCTCCTGGCGGGACCCTACAATGAGCAGTTCTTC,CASSSLLAGPYNEQFF